This TCR beta chain is from a study of blood T cell repertoires in COVID-19. Study overall: The analysed material was cDNA or gDNA that came from T cells, B-cell-depleted T cells, or PBMCs.

Per the original data handling: Amplification from reference gene primers served as the basis for estimated nucleated cell counts. Sequencing was performed with immunoSEQ multiplex PCR; in TCRdb, only in-frame clones are kept and a portion is missing. V and J calls and clone size are those listed in that table; D and trimming were worked out from the DNA. Found here are under 200,000 clones, approximately 90% of them singletons; the top ten hold approximately 21%. V dropped 1 base and J dropped 0 bases, with 5 bases sitting between them. The CDR3 covers 13 residues. CDR1 SGHRS and CDR2 YFSETQ come from the germline V gene.

The sequenced sample was peripheral blood. V usage is TRBV5-1 and J usage is TRBJ2-7; D is ambiguous. This clonotype was sampled from a man aged 55 to 70 with active or convalescent COVID-19. In DNA form, the CDR3 reads TGCGCCAGCAGCTTGTGGAGCTCCTACGAGCAGTACTTC. Encoded protein: CASSLWSSYEQYF.